This TCR beta chain came from a study of Tregs in tolerant kidney transplant recipients. Study as a whole: Recipients received nonmyeloablative bone marrow transplants from related graft donors, with transient mixed chimerism.

Trimming took 2 bases from V and 2 from J; bases not matched to a gene: 6. Germline values: CDR1 LNHDA, CDR2 SQIVND (reference sequence). The CDR3 totals 17 residues. Measured with immunoSEQ multiplex PCR; TCRdb has only the in-frame clones, and not every one. Counted here are around 98,000 clones, 80% to 95% occurring once; the ten biggest clones make up 0.46%. The chain joins TRBV19 to TRBJ2-3; 11 nucleotides align to TRBD1. This sequence originates from a human donor who received a combined kidney and bone marrow transplant. The sequences come from CD4+ T cells from blood, collected before the transplant. Here the CDR3 reads CASSIIGQGANTDTQYF. In DNA form, the CDR3 reads TGTGCCAGTAGTATAATCGGACAGGGGGCAAACACAGATACGCAGTATTTT.